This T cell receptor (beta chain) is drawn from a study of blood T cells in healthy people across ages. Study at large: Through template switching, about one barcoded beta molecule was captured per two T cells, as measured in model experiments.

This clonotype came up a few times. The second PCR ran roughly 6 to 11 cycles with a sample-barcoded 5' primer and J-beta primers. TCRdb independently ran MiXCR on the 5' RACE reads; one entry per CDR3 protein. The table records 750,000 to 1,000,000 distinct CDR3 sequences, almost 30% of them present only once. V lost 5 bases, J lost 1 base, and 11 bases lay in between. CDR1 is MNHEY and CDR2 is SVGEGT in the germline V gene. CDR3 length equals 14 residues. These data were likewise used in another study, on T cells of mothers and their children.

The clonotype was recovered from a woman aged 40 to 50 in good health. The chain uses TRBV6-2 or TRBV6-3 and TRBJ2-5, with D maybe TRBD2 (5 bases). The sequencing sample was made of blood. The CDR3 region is CASSEDFTQETQYF. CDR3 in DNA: TGTGCCAGCAGTGAGGACTTTACCCAAGAGACCCAGTACTTC.